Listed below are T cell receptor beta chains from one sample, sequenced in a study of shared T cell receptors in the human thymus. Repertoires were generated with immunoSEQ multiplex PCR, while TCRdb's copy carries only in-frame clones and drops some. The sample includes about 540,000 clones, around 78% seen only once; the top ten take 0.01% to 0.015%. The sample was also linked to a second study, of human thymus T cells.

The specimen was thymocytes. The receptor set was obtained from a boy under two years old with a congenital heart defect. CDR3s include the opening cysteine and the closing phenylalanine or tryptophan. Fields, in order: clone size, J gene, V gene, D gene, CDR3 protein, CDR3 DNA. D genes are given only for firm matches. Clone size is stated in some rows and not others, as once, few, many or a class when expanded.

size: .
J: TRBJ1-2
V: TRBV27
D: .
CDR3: CASSSGQTAGGYTF
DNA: TGTGCCAGCAGTTCCGGACAGACGGCAGGAGGCTACACCTTC

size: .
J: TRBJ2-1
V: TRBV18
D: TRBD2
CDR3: CASSPTGTSGNNEQFF
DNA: TGTGCCAGCTCACCCACCGGGACTAGCGGAAACAATGAGCAGTTCTTC

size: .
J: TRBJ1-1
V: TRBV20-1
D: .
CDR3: CSAMRGTEAFF
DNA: TGCAGTGCTATGAGAGGCACTGAAGCTTTCTTT

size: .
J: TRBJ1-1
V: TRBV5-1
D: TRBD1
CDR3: CASRTLDRASNTEAFF
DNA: TGCGCCAGCAGGACTCTGGACAGGGCCTCGAACACTGAAGCTTTCTTT

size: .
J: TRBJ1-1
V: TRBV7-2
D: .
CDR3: CASSPRGNTEAFF
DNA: TGTGCCAGCAGCCCCAGGGGAAACACTGAAGCTTTCTTT

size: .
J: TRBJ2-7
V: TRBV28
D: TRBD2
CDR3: CASSIAGGPPNEQYF
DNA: TGTGCCAGCAGTATAGCGGGAGGGCCGCCCAACGAGCAGTACTTC

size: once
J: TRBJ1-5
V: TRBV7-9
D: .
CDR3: CASSQEIGSGEQPQHF
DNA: TGTGCCAGCAGCCAGGAGATCGGTTCGGGGGAACAGCCCCAGCATTTT

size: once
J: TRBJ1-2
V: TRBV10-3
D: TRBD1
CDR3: CAISGGQGRYGYTF
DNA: TGTGCCATCAGTGGCGGACAGGGGAGATATGGCTACACCTTC

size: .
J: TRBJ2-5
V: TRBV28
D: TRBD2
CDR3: CAITPGLAGGLETQYF
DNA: TGTGCCATTACTCCGGGACTAGCGGGAGGCTTGGAGACCCAGTACTTC

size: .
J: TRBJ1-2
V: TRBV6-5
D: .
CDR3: CASSSLLAYGYTF
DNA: TGTGCCAGCAGTTCCCTGTTAGCCTATGGCTACACCTTC

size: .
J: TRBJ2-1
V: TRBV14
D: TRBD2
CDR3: CASSRREFHNEQFF
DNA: TGTGCCAGCAGCCGGCGGGAGTTTCACAATGAGCAGTTCTTC

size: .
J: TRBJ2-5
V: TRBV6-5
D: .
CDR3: CASSWDNQETQYF
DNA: TGTGCCAGCAGCTGGGACAATCAAGAGACCCAGTACTTC

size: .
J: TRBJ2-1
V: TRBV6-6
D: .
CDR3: CATRGAKNHNEQFF
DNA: TGTGCCACCCGGGGAGCGAAGAACCACAATGAGCAGTTCTTC

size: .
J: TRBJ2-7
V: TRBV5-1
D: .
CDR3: CASSLVAGAYEQYF
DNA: TGCGCCAGCAGCTTAGTTGCCGGGGCCTACGAGCAGTACTTC

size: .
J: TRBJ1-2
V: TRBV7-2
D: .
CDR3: CASSSRSPGGYTF
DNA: TGTGCCAGCAGCTCCCGCAGTCCGGGGGGCTACACCTTC

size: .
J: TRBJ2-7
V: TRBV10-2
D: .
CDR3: CASSGSGSLYEQYF
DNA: TGCGCCAGCAGTGGGTCTGGGAGTCTCTACGAGCAGTACTTC

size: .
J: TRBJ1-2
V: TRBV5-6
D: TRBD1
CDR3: CASSRNSDRATYGYTF
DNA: TGTGCCAGCAGCCGCAATTCCGACAGGGCCACCTATGGCTACACCTTC

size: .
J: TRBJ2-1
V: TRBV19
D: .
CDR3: CASSSGREENEQFF
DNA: TGTGCCAGTAGTAGCGGCAGGGAGGAGAATGAGCAGTTCTTC

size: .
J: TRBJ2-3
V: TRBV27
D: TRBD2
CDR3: CASSPNPLVAGGQNTQYF
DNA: TGTGCCAGCAGCCCAAACCCCCTTGTAGCGGGAGGGCAAAATACGCAGTATTTT

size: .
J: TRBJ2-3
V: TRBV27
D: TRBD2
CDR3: CASSSLLGGREDYSTDTQYF
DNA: TGTGCCAGCAGTTCGCTCCTGGGAGGGCGGGAGGACTATAGCACAGATACGCAGTATTTT

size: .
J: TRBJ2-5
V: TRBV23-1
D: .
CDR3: CASSQFKEETQYF
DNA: TGCGCCAGCAGTCAATTTAAGGAGGAGACCCAGTACTTC

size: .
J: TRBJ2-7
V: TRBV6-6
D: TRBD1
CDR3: CASSWDRPYEQYF
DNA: TGTGCCAGCAGTTGGGACAGACCCTACGAGCAGTACTTC

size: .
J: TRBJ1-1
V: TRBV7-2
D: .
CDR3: CASSLAPGVTEAFF
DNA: TGTGCCAGCAGCTTGGCCCCGGGTGTGACTGAAGCTTTCTTT

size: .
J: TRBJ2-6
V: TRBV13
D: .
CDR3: CASQGRASSGANVLTF
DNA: TGTGCCAGCCAGGGCAGGGCTAGCTCTGGGGCCAACGTCCTGACTTTC

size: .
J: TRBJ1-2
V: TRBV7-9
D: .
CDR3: CASSLSLLNYGYTF
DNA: TGTGCCAGCAGCTTGAGCCTTCTCAACTATGGCTACACCTTC

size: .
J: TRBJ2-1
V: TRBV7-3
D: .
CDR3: CASSLYPASYNEQFF
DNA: TGTGCCAGCAGCCTCTATCCCGCCTCCTACAATGAGCAGTTCTTC

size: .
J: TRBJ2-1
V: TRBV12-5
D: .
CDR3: CASGSNVRDGTYEQFF
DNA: TGTGCTAGTGGTTCCAACGTAAGGGACGGGACATATGAGCAGTTCTTC

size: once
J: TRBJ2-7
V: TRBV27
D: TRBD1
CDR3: CASSPDRVSSYEQYF
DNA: TGTGCCAGCAGTCCTGACAGGGTATCGTCCTACGAGCAGTACTTC

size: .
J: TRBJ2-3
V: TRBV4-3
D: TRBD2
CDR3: CASSQDAGTSGITDTQYF
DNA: TGCGCCAGCAGCCAAGATGCAGGGACTAGCGGTATCACAGATACGCAGTATTTT

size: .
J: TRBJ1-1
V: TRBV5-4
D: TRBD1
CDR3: CASSRPGQRHFGAFF
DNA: TGTGCCAGCAGCCGACCGGGACAGCGACACTTCGGAGCTTTCTTT

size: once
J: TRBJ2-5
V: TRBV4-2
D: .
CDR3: CASSQGPGQETQYF
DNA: TGTGCCAGCAGCCAAGGGCCGGGTCAAGAGACCCAGTACTTC

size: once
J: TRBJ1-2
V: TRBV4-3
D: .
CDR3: CASSQGPADYGYTF
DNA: TGCGCCAGCAGCCAAGGGCCTGCCGACTATGGCTACACCTTC

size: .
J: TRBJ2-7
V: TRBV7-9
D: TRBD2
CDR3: CASSQVFSGRVLIGQYF
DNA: TGTGCCAGCAGCCAAGTTTTTAGCGGGAGGGTCCTTATAGGGCAGTACTTC

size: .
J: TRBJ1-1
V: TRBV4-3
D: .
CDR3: CASSQDRGRLEAFF
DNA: TGCGCCAGCAGCCAAGATCGCGGGAGGCTTGAAGCTTTCTTT

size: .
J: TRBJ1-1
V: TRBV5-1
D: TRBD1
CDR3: CASSFWTGNTEAFF
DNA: TGCGCCAGCAGCTTTTGGACAGGGAACACTGAAGCTTTCTTT

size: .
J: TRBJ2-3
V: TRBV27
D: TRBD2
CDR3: CASSSRTSGRPTDTQYF
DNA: TGTGCCAGCAGTTCCCGGACTAGCGGGAGACCAACAGATACGCAGTATTTT

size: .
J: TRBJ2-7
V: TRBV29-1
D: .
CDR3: CSATTDRFNIEQYF
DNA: TGCAGCGCCACAACCGACAGATTTAATATCGAGCAGTACTTC

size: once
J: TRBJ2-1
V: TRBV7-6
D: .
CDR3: CASSLWGPEQFF
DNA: TGTGCCAGCAGCTTATGGGGGCCCGAGCAGTTCTTC

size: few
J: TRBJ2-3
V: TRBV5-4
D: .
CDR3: CASSLQPRRGDTQYF
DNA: TGTGCCAGCAGCTTACAACCCCGTCGTGGAGATACGCAGTATTTT

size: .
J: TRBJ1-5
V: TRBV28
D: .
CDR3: CASSLGVGEVSNQPQHF
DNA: TGTGCCAGCAGTTTAGGGGTGGGAGAAGTTAGCAATCAGCCCCAGCATTTT

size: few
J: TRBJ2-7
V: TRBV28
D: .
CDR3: CASSWTTGQTRGVYEQYF
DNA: TGTGCCAGCAGTTGGACTACCGGACAGACCAGGGGGGTGTACGAGCAGTACTTC

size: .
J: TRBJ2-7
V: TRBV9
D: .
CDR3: CASSPGPSASSYEQYF
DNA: TGTGCCAGCAGCCCCGGTCCGAGCGCGAGCTCCTACGAGCAGTACTTC

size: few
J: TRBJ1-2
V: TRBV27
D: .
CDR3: CASRTGSNGYTF
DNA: TGTGCCAGCAGAACAGGGTCTAATGGCTACACCTTC

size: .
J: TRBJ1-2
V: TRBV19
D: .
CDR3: CASTGGGYGYTF
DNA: TGTGCCAGTACGGGGGGGGGCTATGGCTACACCTTC

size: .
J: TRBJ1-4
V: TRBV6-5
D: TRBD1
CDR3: CASSYGTGGRKLFF
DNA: TGTGCCAGCAGTTACGGGACAGGGGGAAGAAAACTGTTTTTT

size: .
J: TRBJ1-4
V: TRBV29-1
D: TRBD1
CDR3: CSVMGRGPPFNEKLFF
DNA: TGCAGCGTCATGGGCAGGGGGCCCCCCTTTAATGAAAAACTGTTTTTT

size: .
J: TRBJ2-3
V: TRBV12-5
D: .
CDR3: CASGIRHGEADTQYF
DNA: TGTGCTAGTGGTATTCGACATGGGGAGGCAGATACGCAGTATTTT

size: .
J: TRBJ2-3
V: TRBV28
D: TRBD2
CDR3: CASSLTWREGLNTQYF
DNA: TGTGCCAGCAGTCTCACCTGGCGGGAGGGCCTCAATACGCAGTATTTT

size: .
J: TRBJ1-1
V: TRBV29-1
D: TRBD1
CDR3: CSAGTGGTEAFF
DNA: TGCAGCGCAGGGACAGGGGGCACTGAAGCTTTCTTT

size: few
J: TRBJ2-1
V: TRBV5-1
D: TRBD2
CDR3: CASSVTSSNEQFF
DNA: TGCGCCAGCAGCGTGACTAGCTCCAATGAGCAGTTCTTC

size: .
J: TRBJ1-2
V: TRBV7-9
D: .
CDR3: CASSLDRQGFDGYTF
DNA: TGTGCCAGCAGCTTAGACCGGCAGGGATTCGATGGCTACACCTTC

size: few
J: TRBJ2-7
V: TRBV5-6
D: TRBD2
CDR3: CASSLRTSGGPSYEQYF
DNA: TGTGCCAGCAGCCTCCGGACTAGCGGGGGCCCCTCCTACGAGCAGTACTTC

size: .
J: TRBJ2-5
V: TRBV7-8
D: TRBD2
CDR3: CASSPGLAGGQETQYF
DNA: TGTGCCAGCAGCCCGGGACTAGCGGGAGGTCAAGAGACCCAGTACTTC

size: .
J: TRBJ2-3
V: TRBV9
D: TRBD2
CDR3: CASSPRLAAIGASSTDTQYF
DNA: TGTGCCAGCAGCCCCCGACTAGCGGCCATTGGGGCCTCTAGCACAGATACGCAGTATTTT

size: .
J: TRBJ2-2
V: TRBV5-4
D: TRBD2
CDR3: CASSSRESGGSGELFF
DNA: TGTGCCAGCAGCAGTCGGGAGAGCGGGGGCTCCGGGGAGCTGTTTTTT

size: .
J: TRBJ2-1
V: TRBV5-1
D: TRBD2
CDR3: CASSDGLAGREQFF
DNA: TGCGCCAGCAGCGACGGACTAGCGGGACGTGAGCAGTTCTTC

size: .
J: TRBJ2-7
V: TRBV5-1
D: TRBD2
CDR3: CASSLAGSFSGWLNYEQYF
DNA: TGCGCCAGCAGCTTGGCAGGGAGTTTTAGCGGGTGGTTGAACTACGAGCAGTACTTC

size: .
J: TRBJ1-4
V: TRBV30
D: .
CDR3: CAWSGSPPEKLFF
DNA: TGTGCCTGGAGTGGCAGTCCTCCAGAAAAACTGTTTTTT